A single sample gave rise to the 27 T cell receptor beta chains below, sequenced in a study of blood T cell repertoires in COVID-19 (dated by TCRdb to the early 2020s). To prepare the library, the immunoSEQ multiplex PCR assay was applied. Entries here come from immuneACCESS through TCRdb and include only in-frame sequences with V and J called. Some clones fail to appear in such tables; in the studies checked, an unresolved V gene covers under half of the shortfall, and the cause of the remainder is unknown. The sample records under 500,000 clones, around 89% of which are singletons. Around 4.4% of the sample belongs to the ten largest clones. Input material: peripheral blood. The source is a woman in her thirties with acute or convalescent COVID-19.

V usage is TRBV19 and J usage is TRBJ2-5, with TRBD1 matching over 7 bases. Germline CDR1 reads LNHDA; CDR2 reads SQIVND (reference sequence). V lost 3 bases to trimming and J lost 1 base; unmatched junction nucleotides: 8. The CDR3 sequence is 16 residues long. The CDR3 sequence: CASSMILGQAQETQYF. The CDR3 DNA sequence: TGTGCCAGTAGTATGATACTCGGACAGGCCCAAGAGACCCAGTACTTC.

V gene TRBV19 combines with J gene TRBJ1-1; 7 nucleotides align to TRBD1. Germline V CDR1 and CDR2: LNHDA, SQIVND (reference sequence). The V gene end was trimmed by 2 bases and the J gene end by 1 base; junction bases not matched to a gene: 7. This CDR3 has 16 amino acids. The CDR3: CASSISRSGGNTEAFF. In DNA form, the CDR3 reads TGTGCCAGTAGTATATCAAGATCAGGGGGGAACACTGAAGCTTTCTTT. The full variable domain, with the rest looked up from reference TRBV19 and TRBJ1-1, is DGGITQSPKYLFRKEGQNVTLSCEQNLNHDAMYWYRQDPGQGLRLIYYSQIVNDFQKGDIAEGYSVSREKKESFPLTVTSAQKNPTAFYLCASSISRSGGNTEAFFGQGTRLTVV.

J is TRBJ2-1 and V is TRBV5-4; 10 bases are shared with TRBD2. Trimming cost V 4 bases and J 3 bases; bases outside gene matches: 7. Germline CDR1 reads SGHNT; CDR2 reads YYREEE (reference sequence). This CDR3 comprises 16 residues. The CDR3 spells CASSRGLAGVYNEQFF. CDR3 DNA: TGTGCCAGCAGCCGGGGCCTAGCGGGGGTCTACAATGAGCAGTTCTTC.

This clone was recorded once. J is TRBJ1-3 and V is TRBV10-3; 8 bases are a match to TRBD1. The V gene end was trimmed by 3 bases and the J gene end by 4 bases; junction bases not matched to a gene: 11. CDR3 size: 17 residues. Germline assignment: CDR1 ENHRY and CDR2 SYGVKD. This chain's CDR3 is CAISDLYGTGIGNTIYF. CDR3 nucleotides: TGTGCCATCAGTGACCTATACGGGACAGGTATCGGAAACACCATATATTTT.

V gene TRBV6-1 combines with J gene TRBJ2-2; TRBD1 agrees at 8 bases. The CDR3 consists of 16 residues. The V gene's germline CDR1 is MNHNS and CDR2 SASEGT. The junction had 5 bases not matched to a gene; V was cut back by 4 bases and J by 1 base. CDR3 in amino acids: CASSVLGTGNTGELFF. In DNA form, the CDR3 reads TGTGCCAGCAGTGTGTTGGGGACAGGGAACACCGGGGAGCTGTTTTTT.

The rearrangement joins TRBV11-2 to TRBJ1-4; possibly TRBD1 for D (6 bases). Germline V gene data show CDR1 as SGHAT and CDR2 as FQNNGV. Between the trimmed V and J ends, which lost 3 bases and 7 bases, there was a span of 12 bases. There are 14 residues in the CDR3. Here the CDR3 DNA reads TGTGCCAGCAGCTTTAATAAAGGGGGTGAAAAACTGTTTTTT. Its translation: CASSFNKGGEKLFF.

This chain uses TRBV12-3 or TRBV12-4 with TRBJ1-1; D is uncertain. V was pared by 5 bases and J by 0 bases, with 7 bases between. The CDR3 is 13 residues long. The chain's CDR3 is CASSQKLNTEAFF. CDR3 nucleotide sequence: TGTGCCAGCAGTCAGAAATTGAACACTGAAGCTTTCTTT.

The rearrangement joins TRBV24-1 to TRBJ2-2; TRBD2 aligns across 9 bases. The V segment lost 3 bases and the J segment 10 bases; nucleotides outside the gene matches: 11. From germline, CDR1 is KGHDR and CDR2 SFDVKD. This CDR3 comprises 16 residues. CDR3 nucleotide sequence: TGTGCCACCAGTGATATTGCTGGACTAGCGAATGAGGAGCTGTTTTTT. Its protein is CATSDIAGLANEELFF.

This clone was detected once. CDR3 DNA: TGCAGCGTCCTTAGAGGAGGGCGGGCGACGGATACGCAGTATTTT. Its protein is CSVLRGGRATDTQYF. The gene calls are TRBV29-1 and TRBJ2-3; D may be TRBD2 (6 bases). This CDR3 region has 15 residues. Germline V gene sequence: CDR1 SQVTM, CDR2 ANQGSEA. V was shortened by 6 bases and J by 6 bases, with 22 bases between the two germline ends.

The rearrangement joins TRBV4-2 to TRBJ2-1; 7 bases are shared with TRBD1. The V and J ends lost 1 base and 7 bases, in that order; junction bases with no gene match: 10. Germline CDR1 is LGHNA and CDR2 is YNFKEQ. There are 16 residues in the CDR3. DNA of the CDR3: TGTGCCAGCAGCCAAGTGATAGGGGGCCCGGGGAATGAGCAGTTCTTC. It translates to CASSQVIGGPGNEQFF.

The chain recombines TRBV7-8 with TRBJ1-5, with a weak D call TRBD1 (5 bases). Germline CDR1 reads SGHVS; CDR2 reads FQNEAQ. The V end lost 0 bases, the J end lost 6 bases, and 21 bases lay between the germline ends. CDR3 size: 18 residues. CDR3 sequence (DNA): TGTGCCAGCAGCTTAGCTACGGCGGGACGGGGCGGAAGTCAGCCCCAGCATTTT. It specifies CASSLATAGRGGSQPQHF.

The CDR3 DNA follows: TGTGCCACCAGTGATTGGCAGGGGAAGGGCTACACCTTC. It yields the protein CATSDWQGKGYTF. The chain couples TRBV24-1 to TRBJ1-2; D perhaps matches TRBD1 (6 bases). There are 13 residues in the CDR3. Trimming pared 2 bases from V and 8 bases from J, leaving 11 bases between. Germline CDR1 reads KGHDR; CDR2 reads SFDVKD.

The V call is TRBV10-3, the J call TRBJ1-3; TRBD1 is a possible D gene (6 bases). The CDR3 totals 15 residues. Trimming removed 3 bases from V and 0 bases from J, with 9 bases in between. The germline V gene encodes CDR1 ENHRY and CDR2 SYGVKD. The CDR3 spells CAISEGQNSGNTIYF. The CDR3 nucleotides read TGTGCCATCAGTGAAGGACAGAACTCTGGAAACACCATATATTTT.

The chain is built from TRBV5-1 and TRBJ1-2, with D possibly matching TRBD1 (5 bases). Deletions cut 5 bases from V and 6 bases from J, with 17 bases between. This CDR3 has 14 residues. Germline CDR1 SGHRS, CDR2 YFSETQ. The CDR3 here is CASSNARDWHGYTF. The CDR3 DNA is TGCGCCAGCAGTAATGCGCGGGACTGGCATGGCTACACCTTC.

J is TRBJ2-5 and V is TRBV5-1, with 10 bases lining up with TRBD1. The length of the CDR3 is 14 residues. Germline loops: CDR1 SGHRS, CDR2 YFSETQ. With V trimmed by 3 bases and J by 5 bases, 4 bases remained unmatched. CDR3 protein: CASSSGTGEETQYF. The CDR3 DNA follows: TGCGCCAGCAGCTCCGGGACAGGGGAGGAGACCCAGTACTTC.

The genes are TRBV9 and TRBJ1-1; 9 bases line up with TRBD1. The CDR3 covers 14 residues. The V segment lost 3 bases and the J segment 9 bases; nucleotides outside the gene matches: 9. CDR1 and CDR2 (germline): SGDLS, YYNGEE. The CDR3 is CASSAIGTGSQAFF. CDR3 nucleotides: TGTGCCAGCAGCGCGATAGGGACAGGGTCTCAAGCTTTCTTT. The complete variable domain, with remaining parts taken from reference TRBV9 and TRBJ1-1, reads DSGVTQTPKHLITATGQRVTLRCSPRSGDLSVYWYQQSLDQGLQFLIQYYNGEERAKGNILERFSAQQFPDLHSELNLSSLELGDSALYFCASSAIGTGSQAFFGQGTRLTVV.

The chain uses TRBV10-3 and TRBJ2-1; D remains ambiguous. CDR3 length: 15 amino acids. Germline V gene data show CDR1 as ENHRY and CDR2 as SYGVKD. The V end lost 3 bases, the J end lost 0 bases, and 9 bases lay between the germline ends. CDR3 nucleotides: TGTGCCATCAGTGACACGATGAGCTCCTACAATGAGCAGTTCTTC. Protein: CAISDTMSSYNEQFF.

V gene TRBV27 combines with J gene TRBJ1-1; TRBD1 matches at 8 bases. Unmatched junction bases numbered 9, after V lost 5 bases and J lost 1 base. CDR1 and CDR2 from the germline V gene are MNHEY and SMNVEV (reference sequence). This CDR3 has 16 residues. The CDR3 DNA reads as TGTGCCAGCAGTCTACTTCAGACAGGGGCGAACACTGAAGCTTTCTTT. It specifies CASSLLQTGANTEAFF.

V usage is TRBV7-9 and J usage is TRBJ1-1; the D is unclear. CDR3 length: 16 amino acids. V gave up 5 bases and J gave up 3 bases, with 19 bases separating them. CDR1 is SEHNR, CDR2 FQNEAQ, per germline (reference sequence). CDR3 nucleotides: TGTGCCAGCAGCCGGGTCCCCCCTGACGGTCACACTGAAGCTTTCTTT. The encoded protein is CASSRVPPDGHTEAFF.

V usage is TRBV2 and J usage is TRBJ2-2, with 7 bases identical to TRBD1. Trimming at V came to 7 bases and at J to 1 base, leaving 3 bases not matched to a gene. Germline CDR1 is SNHLY and CDR2 is FYNNEI. This CDR3 contains 14 residues. This CDR3 reads CASTGTVNTGELFF. DNA for the CDR3: TGTGCCAGCACCGGGACAGTGAACACCGGGGAGCTGTTTTTT.

The V call is TRBV27, the J call TRBJ2-3; 7 positions agree with TRBD1. The CDR3 has 13 amino acids. The germline V gene encodes CDR1 MNHEY and CDR2 SMNVEV (reference sequence). V gave up 5 bases and J gave up 6 bases; unmatched junction bases: 5. The DNA of the CDR3 is TGTGCCAGCAGTCTACAGGGGTTGGATACGCAGTATTTT. It is translated as CASSLQGLDTQYF.

V usage is TRBV7-2 and J usage is TRBJ1-2; TRBD1 aligns across 11 bases. The CDR3 runs 15 residues. Germline trimming cut 2 bases from V and 4 bases from J; bases unmatched to any gene: 3. Germline loops: CDR1 SGHTA, CDR2 FQGNSA. CDR3 coding DNA: TGTGCCAGCAGCTTAAGGACAGGGGGCGTCTATGGCTACACCTTC. Protein sequence: CASSLRTGGVYGYTF.

CDR3 residues: CAISESGSRFAEAFF. CDR3 DNA sequence: TGTGCCATCAGTGAGTCTGGCAGCAGGTTTGCTGAAGCTTTCTTT. The chain carries TRBV10-3 and TRBJ1-1; no clear D. Deletions cut 0 bases from V and 6 bases from J, with 14 bases between. The CDR3 has 15 amino acids. From germline, CDR1 is ENHRY and CDR2 SYGVKD.

This clone turned up a few times. V and J are TRBV3-1 (or the pseudogene TRBV3-2) and TRBJ2-2; 8 nucleotides agree with TRBD2. The CDR3 loop spans 16 amino acids. V gave up 4 bases and J gave up 4 bases; unmatched junction bases: 8. Germline assignment: CDR1 LGHDT and CDR2 YNNKEL (reference sequence). This CDR3 is CASSPFRGGGTGELFF. The CDR3 nucleotides are TGTGCCAGCAGCCCTTTCCGGGGGGGCGGCACCGGGGAGCTGTTTTTT.

The V gene is TRBV27, the J gene TRBJ2-3, with no clear D. There are 14 residues in the CDR3. V lost 6 bases, J lost 3 bases, and 13 bases lay in between. CDR1 MNHEY and CDR2 SMNVEV come from the germline V gene (reference sequence). The CDR3 nucleotides read TGTGCCAGCAGCCCCGGGTCCAAGACAGATACGCAGTATTTT. It translates to CASSPGSKTDTQYF.

This clone was seen a single time. This chain connects TRBV6-6 to TRBJ1-2; 10 bases align to TRBD1. The germline V gene has CDR1 MNHNY and CDR2 SVGAGI (reference sequence). After removal of 7 bases from V and 8 bases from J, the junction contained 10 bases not matched to a gene. The CDR3 runs 14 residues. The CDR3, as DNA: TGTGCCAGCAAAGGGAACGACAGGGGGCTAGGCTACACCTTC. Protein product: CASKGNDRGLGYTF.

The chain joins TRBV13 to TRBJ1-1; a weak D match, TRBD1 (6 bases). Germline V gene sequence: CDR1 PRHDT, CDR2 FYEKMQ (reference sequence). This CDR3 is 11 amino acids long. With 4 bases removed from V and 9 bases from J, the gap between germline ends came to 9 bases. CDR3 sequence reads: CASSSGQKAFF. The CDR3 bases are TGTGCCAGCAGCTCAGGACAGAAAGCTTTCTTT.